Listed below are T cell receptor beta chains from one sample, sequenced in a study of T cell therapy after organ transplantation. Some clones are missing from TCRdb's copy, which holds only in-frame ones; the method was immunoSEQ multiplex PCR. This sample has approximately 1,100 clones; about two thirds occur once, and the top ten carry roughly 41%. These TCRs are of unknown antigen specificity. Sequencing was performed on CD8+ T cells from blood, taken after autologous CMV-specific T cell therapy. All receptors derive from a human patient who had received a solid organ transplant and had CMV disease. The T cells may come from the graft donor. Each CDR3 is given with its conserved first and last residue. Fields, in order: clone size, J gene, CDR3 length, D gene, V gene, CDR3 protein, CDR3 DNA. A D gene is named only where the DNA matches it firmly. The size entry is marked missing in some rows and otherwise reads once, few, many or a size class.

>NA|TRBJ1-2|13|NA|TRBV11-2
CASSLRDTYGYTF
TGTGCCAGCAGCTTACGCGACACCTATGGCTACACCTTC
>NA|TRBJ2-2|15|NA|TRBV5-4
CASSLRGYPPGELFF
TGTGCCAGCAGCTTGAGAGGATATCCCCCCGGGGAGCTGTTTTTT
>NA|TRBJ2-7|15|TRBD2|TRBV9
CASSVGGRATYEQYF
TGTGCCAGCAGCGTAGGCGGGAGGGCTACCTACGAGCAGTACTTC
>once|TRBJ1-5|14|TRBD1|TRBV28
CASSLQGGYQPQHF
TGTGCCAGCAGTTTACAGGGGGGCTATCAGCCCCAGCATTTT
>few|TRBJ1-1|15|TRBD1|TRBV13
CASMLVGTVGTEAFF
TGTGCCAGCATGCTAGTCGGGACAGTGGGGACTGAAGCTTTCTTT
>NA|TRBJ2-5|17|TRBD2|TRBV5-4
CASSPWTSGGSRGTQYF
TGTGCCAGCAGCCCCTGGACTAGCGGGGGATCCCGGGGGACCCAGTACTTC
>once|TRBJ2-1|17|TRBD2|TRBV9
CASSGTSGRGSYNEQFF
TGTGCCAGCAGCGGGACTAGCGGGAGGGGCTCCTACAATGAGCAGTTCTTC
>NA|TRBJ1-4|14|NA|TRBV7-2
CASSLQATNEKLFF
TGTGCCAGCAGCTTACAGGCAACTAATGAAAAACTGTTTTTT
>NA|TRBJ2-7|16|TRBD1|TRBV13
CASSYGLDRSSYEQYF
TGTGCCAGCAGTTACGGACTGGACAGGAGCTCCTACGAGCAGTACTTC
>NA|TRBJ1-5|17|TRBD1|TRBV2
CASSEGRGRTVNQPQHF
TGTGCCAGCAGTGAAGGGAGGGGGCGGACAGTCAATCAGCCCCAGCATTTT
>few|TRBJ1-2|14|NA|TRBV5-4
CASSLAGSAYGYTF
TGTGCCAGCAGCTTGGCCGGAAGCGCCTATGGCTACACCTTC
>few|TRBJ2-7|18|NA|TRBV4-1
CASSPRHPSRRDSYEQYF
TGCGCCAGCAGCCCTAGACACCCCAGTAGGAGGGACTCCTACGAGCAGTACTTC
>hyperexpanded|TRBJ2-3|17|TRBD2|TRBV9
CASSDGLAGDSTDTQYF
TGTGCCAGCAGCGACGGACTAGCGGGGGATAGCACAGATACGCAGTATTTT
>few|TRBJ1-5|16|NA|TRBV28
CASSPETGKSNQPQHF
TGTGCCAGCAGTCCCGAGACAGGAAAGAGCAATCAGCCCCAGCATTTT
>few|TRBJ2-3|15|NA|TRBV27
CASSLYEVSTDTQYF
TGTGCCAGCAGCCTCTATGAAGTAAGCACAGATACGCAGTATTTT
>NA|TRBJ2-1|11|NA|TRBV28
CASSFRDEQFF
TGTGCCAGCAGTTTTCGGGATGAGCAGTTCTTC
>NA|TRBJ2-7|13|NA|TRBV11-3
CASSLDAGHEQYF
TGTGCCAGCAGCTTAGATGCCGGCCACGAGCAGTACTTC
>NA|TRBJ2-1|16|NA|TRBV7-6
CASSLKQGVRANEQFF
TGTGCCAGCAGCTTAAAGCAAGGGGTCAGGGCGAATGAGCAGTTCTTC
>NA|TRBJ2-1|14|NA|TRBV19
CASSIPGSYNEQFF
TGTGCCAGTAGTATACCCGGGTCCTACAATGAGCAGTTCTTC
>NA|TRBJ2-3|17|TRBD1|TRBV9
CASSLTPGTAYTDTQYF
TGTGCCAGCAGTTTAACCCCCGGGACAGCCTACACAGATACGCAGTATTTT
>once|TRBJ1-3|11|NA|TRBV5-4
CASSFRNTIYF
TGTGCCAGCAGCTTTAGAAACACCATATATTTT
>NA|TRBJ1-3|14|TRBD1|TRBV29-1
CSVYRGPGGNTIYF
TGCAGCGTATACAGGGGGCCAGGTGGAAACACCATATATTTT
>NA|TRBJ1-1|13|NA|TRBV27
CASSLMAVTEAFF
TGTGCCAGCAGTTTAATGGCAGTCACTGAAGCTTTCTTT
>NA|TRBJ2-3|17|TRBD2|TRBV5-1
CASSLAIAGTSTDTQYF
TGCGCCAGCAGCTTGGCCATAGCGGGAACTAGCACAGATACGCAGTATTTT
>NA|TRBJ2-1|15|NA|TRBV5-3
CASSPRTVSYNEQFF
TGTGCCAGCAGCCCTAGGACAGTCTCCTACAATGAGCAGTTCTTC
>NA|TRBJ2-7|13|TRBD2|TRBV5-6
CASSFSGNYEQYF
TGTGCCAGCAGTTTTAGCGGGAACTACGAGCAGTACTTC
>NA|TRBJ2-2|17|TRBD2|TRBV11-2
CASSLDLRGSVTGELFF
TGTGCCAGCAGCTTAGATCTGCGGGGGTCGGTCACCGGGGAGCTGTTTTTT
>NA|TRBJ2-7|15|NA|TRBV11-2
CASSLGSGGGHEQYF
TGTGCCAGCAGCTTAGGCTCAGGTGGAGGCCACGAGCAGTACTTC
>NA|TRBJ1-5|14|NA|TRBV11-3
CASSLGGSNQPQHF
TGTGCCAGCAGCTTGGGCGGTAGCAATCAGCCCCAGCATTTT
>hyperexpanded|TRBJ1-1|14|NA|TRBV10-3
CAISESGDYTEAFF
TGTGCCATCAGTGAGTCTGGGGATTACACTGAAGCTTTCTTT
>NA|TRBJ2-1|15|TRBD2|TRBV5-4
CASSPRTSSYNEQFF
TGTGCCAGCAGCCCACGGACTAGCTCCTACAATGAGCAGTTCTTC
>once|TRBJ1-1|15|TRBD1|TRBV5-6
CASSLAVTGHTEAFF
TGTGCCAGCAGCTTGGCCGTGACAGGGCACACTGAAGCTTTCTTT
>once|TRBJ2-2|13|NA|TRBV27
CASSLWATGELFF
TGTGCCAGCAGTTTATGGGCCACCGGGGAGCTGTTTTTT
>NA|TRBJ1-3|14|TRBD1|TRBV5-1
CASSPGTDGNTIYF
TGCGCCAGCAGCCCGGGGACAGATGGAAACACCATATATTTT
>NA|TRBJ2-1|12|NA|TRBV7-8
CASSLDNNEQFF
TGTGCCAGCAGCTTAGACAATAATGAGCAGTTCTTC
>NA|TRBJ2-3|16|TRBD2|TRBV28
CASSPRWGLAGDTQYF
TGTGCCAGCAGTCCCCGCTGGGGACTAGCGGGAGATACGCAGTATTTT